These T cell receptor beta chains were read from a single sample in a study of cytomegalovirus exposure and HLA in healthy donors. Sequenced by immunoSEQ multiplex PCR; TCRdb stores in-frame clones only, minus some. The table has some 200,000 clones, 86% seen once. The sample taken for sequencing was PBMCs. The receptors derive from a man aged 30-40 years in good health and CMV-seropositive. Both conserved end residues are part of each CDR3. A D gene is named only where the DNA matches it firmly. Only some rows state a clone size, as once, few, many or a class for expanded clones.

TRBJ2-5 | TRBD2 | - | TRBV27 | TGTGCCAGCAGTTTATCCGGCCTGCCTAGCGGGGACGGGGGTGAGACCCAGTACTTC | CASSLSGLPSGDGGETQYF
TRBJ2-2 | - | once | TRBV9 | TGTGCCAGCAGCGTAGCCGGGACTCTGACCGGGGAGCTGTTTTTT | CASSVAGTLTGELFF
TRBJ1-6 | - | - | TRBV19 | TGTGCCACCGCCCCCTCCTATAATTCACCCCTCCACTTT | CATAPSYNSPLHF
TRBJ2-7 | TRBD1 | - | TRBV11-3 | TGTGCCAGCAGCCGGCGGGACAGGGTGACCTACGAGCAGTACTTC | CASSRRDRVTYEQYF
TRBJ1-2 | TRBD1 | - | TRBV7-9 | TGTGCCAGCAGCCGGACAGGGGGCGACGCTTTCTATGGCTACACCTTC | CASSRTGGDAFYGYTF
TRBJ1-2 | TRBD1 | - | TRBV5-5 | TGTGCCAGCAGTCGGGCTGGGACAGCGAACTACACCTTC | CASSRAGTANYTF
TRBJ2-5 | - | - | TRBV19 | TGTGCCAGTAGTATCCAGCACGTGGTGGAGACCCAGTACTTC | CASSIQHVVETQYF
TRBJ1-1 | - | - | TRBV29-1 | TGCAGCACATCTATCACAGGGAACACTGAAGCTTTCTTT | CSTSITGNTEAFF
TRBJ1-4 | - | - | TRBV27 | TGTGCCAGCAGTTTCGACAGTAATGAAAAACTGTTTTTT | CASSFDSNEKLFF
TRBJ1-1 | TRBD1 | - | TRBV6-6 | TGTGCCAGCAGTCGCCGACAGGGGGGAATGAACACTGAAGCTTTCTTT | CASSRRQGGMNTEAFF
TRBJ2-7 | TRBD2 | few | TRBV10-3 | TGTGCCATCAGTGACCCGGGACTAGCAGACTACGAGCAGTACTTC | CAISDPGLADYEQYF
TRBJ2-7 | TRBD1 | - | TRBV4-1 | TGCGCCAGCAGCGGTCAGGGGGCCGGCGAGCAGTACTTC | CASSGQGAGEQYF
TRBJ2-5 | - | - | TRBV29-1 | TGCAGCGTTGTCGGGTACCAAGAGACCCAGTACTTC | CSVVGYQETQYF
TRBJ1-5 | - | - | TRBV6-1 | TGTGCCAGCAGTGCACAGGGTCGGTATCAGCCCCAGCATTTT | CASSAQGRYQPQHF
TRBJ2-1 | TRBD2 | - | TRBV6-5 | TGTGCCAGCAGTCGGGGGGGTAGATACAATGAGCAGTTCTTC | CASSRGGRYNEQFF
TRBJ2-1 | TRBD2 | - | TRBV7-3 | TGTGCCAGCACCTGGGCTAGCGGGAACAATGAGCAGTTCTTC | CASTWASGNNEQFF
TRBJ1-2 | TRBD1 | - | TRBV2 | TGTGCCAGCAGTCGCACTCGGGACGGGACAGGGGATGGCTACACCTTC | CASSRTRDGTGDGYTF